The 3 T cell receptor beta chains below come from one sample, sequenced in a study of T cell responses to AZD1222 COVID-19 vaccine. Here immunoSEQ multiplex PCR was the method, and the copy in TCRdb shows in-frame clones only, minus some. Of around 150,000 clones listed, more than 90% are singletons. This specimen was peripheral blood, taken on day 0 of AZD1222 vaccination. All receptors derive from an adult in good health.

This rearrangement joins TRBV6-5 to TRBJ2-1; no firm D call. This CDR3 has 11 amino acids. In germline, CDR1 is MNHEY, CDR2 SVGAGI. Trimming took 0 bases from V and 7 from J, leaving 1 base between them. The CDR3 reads CASSYSNEQFF. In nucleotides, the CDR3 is TGTGCCAGCAGTTACTCGAATGAGCAGTTCTTC.

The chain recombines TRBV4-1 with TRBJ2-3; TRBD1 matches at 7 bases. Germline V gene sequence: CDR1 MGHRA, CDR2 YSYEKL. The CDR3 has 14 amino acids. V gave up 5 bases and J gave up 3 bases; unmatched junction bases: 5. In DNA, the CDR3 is TGCGCCAGCAGCGATACAGGGGTAACAGATACGCAGTATTTT. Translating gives CASSDTGVTDTQYF.

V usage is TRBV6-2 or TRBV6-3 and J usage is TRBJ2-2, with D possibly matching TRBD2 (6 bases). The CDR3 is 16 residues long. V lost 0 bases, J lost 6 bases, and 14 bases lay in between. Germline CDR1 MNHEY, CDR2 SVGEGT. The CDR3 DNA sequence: TGTGCCAGCAGTTACTCGCTCTCGTCGGGAGCCGGGGAGCTGTTTTTT. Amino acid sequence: CASSYSLSSGAGELFF.